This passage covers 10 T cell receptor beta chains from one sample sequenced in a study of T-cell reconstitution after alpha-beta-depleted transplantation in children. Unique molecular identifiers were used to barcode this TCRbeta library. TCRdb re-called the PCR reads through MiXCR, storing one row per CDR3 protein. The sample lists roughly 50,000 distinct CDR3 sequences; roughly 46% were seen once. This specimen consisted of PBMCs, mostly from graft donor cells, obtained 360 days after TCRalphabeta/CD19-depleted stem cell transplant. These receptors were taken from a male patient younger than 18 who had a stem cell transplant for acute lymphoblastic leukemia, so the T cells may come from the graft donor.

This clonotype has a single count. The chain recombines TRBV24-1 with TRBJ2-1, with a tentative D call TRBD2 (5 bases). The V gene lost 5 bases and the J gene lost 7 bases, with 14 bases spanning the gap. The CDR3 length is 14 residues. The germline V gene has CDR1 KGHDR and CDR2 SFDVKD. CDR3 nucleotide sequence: TGTGCCACCAGTGGCTCAGAGAGCGGTAATGAGCAGTTCTTC. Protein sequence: CATSGSESGNEQFF.

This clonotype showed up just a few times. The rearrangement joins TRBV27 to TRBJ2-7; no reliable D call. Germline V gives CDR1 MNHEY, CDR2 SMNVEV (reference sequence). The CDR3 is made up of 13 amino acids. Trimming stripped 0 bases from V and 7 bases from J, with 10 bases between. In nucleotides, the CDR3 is TGTGCCAGCAGTTTATCCCGTTTTGGGGAGCAGTACTTC. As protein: CASSLSRFGEQYF.

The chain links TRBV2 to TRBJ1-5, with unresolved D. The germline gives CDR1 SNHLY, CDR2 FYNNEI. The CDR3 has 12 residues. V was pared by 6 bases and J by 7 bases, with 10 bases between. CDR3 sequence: CASRAIGQPQHF. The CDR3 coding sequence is TGTGCCAGCAGAGCGATAGGACAGCCCCAGCATTTT. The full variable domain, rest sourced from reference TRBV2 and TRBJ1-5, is EPEVTQTPSHQVTQMGQEVILRCVPISNHLYFYWYRQILGQKVEFLVSFYNNEISEKSEIFDDQFSVERPDGSNFTLKIRSTKLEDSAMYFCASRAIGQPQHFGDGTRLSIL.

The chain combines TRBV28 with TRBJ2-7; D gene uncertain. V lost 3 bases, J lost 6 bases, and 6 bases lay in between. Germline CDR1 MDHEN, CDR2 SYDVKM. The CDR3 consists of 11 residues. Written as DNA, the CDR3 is TGTGCCAGCAGTTTGAAGGTCGAGCAGTACTTC. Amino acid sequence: CASSLKVEQYF.

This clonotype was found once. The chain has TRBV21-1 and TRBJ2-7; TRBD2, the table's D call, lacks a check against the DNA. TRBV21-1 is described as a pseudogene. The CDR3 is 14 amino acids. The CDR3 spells CASSKAGGPREQYF. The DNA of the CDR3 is TGTGCCAGCAGCAAAGCGGGGGGACCTCGAGAGCAGTACTTC.

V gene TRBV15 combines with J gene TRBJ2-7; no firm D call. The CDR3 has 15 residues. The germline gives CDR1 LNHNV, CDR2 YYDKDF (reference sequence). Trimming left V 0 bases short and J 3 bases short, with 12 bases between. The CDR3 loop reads CATSRDYESLYEQYF. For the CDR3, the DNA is TGTGCCACCAGCAGAGATTACGAATCCCTCTACGAGCAGTACTTC.

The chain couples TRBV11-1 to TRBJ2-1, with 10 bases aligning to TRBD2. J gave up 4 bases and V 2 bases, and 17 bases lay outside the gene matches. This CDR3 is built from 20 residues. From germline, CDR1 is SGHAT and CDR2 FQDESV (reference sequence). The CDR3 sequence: CASSLTRLAGDGGSYNEQFF. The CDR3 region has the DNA TGTGCCAGCAGCTTAACGAGGCTAGCGGGAGACGGGGGCTCATACAATGAGCAGTTCTTC.

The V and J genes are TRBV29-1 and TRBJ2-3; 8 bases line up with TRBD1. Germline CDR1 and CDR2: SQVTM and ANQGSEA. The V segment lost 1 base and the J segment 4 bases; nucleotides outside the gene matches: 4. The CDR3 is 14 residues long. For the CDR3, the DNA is TGCAGCGTTGAAGGGACAGGGCGCGCAGATACGCAGTATTTT. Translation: CSVEGTGRADTQYF.

The CDR3 nucleotides read TGTGCCAGCAGTTACATTTCGGGACTAGCGGGCGGGAGCTCCTACAATGAGCAGTTCTTC. It codes for CASSYISGLAGGSSYNEQFF. The V call is TRBV6-2 or TRBV6-3, the J call TRBJ2-1; TRBD2 aligns across 12 bases. CDR1 is MNHEY and CDR2 is SVGEGT in the germline V gene. The CDR3 consists of 20 residues. V was pared by 2 bases and J by 0 bases, with 11 bases of the junction left unmatched.

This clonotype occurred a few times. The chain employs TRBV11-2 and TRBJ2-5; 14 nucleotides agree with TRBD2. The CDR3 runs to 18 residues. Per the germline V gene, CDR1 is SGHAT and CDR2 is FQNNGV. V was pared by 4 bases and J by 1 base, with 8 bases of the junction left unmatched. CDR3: CASSSPGLAGGSQETQYF. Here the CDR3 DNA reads TGTGCCAGCAGCTCCCCCGGACTAGCGGGGGGATCCCAAGAGACCCAGTACTTC.